This T cell receptor (beta chain) was sequenced in a study of shared clonotypes between healthy human individuals. The CDR3 sequence is 13 residues long. The V end was cut by 5 bases, the J end by 0 bases, with 8 bases between. Per germline, CDR1 MNHNS and CDR2 SASEGT. Every donor was a Caucasian adult from Nashville, Tennessee. The authors' processing: ImmunoSEQ output lacked quality scores and full-length reads, limiting matched filtering. Produced via immunoSEQ multiplex PCR; TCRdb's table is partial and in-frame only. V and J calls and clone size are given by that table; D and trimming were obtained from the DNA. The table includes 1.6 million or so clones, roughly 97% detected once.

The sample was naive CD4+ T cells sorted from blood. Subset: CD45RA+ positively selected. The sequence was obtained from a man in his thirties or forties in good health. The chain has TRBV6-1 and TRBJ2-7; D possibly corresponds to TRBD2 (6 bases). The CDR3 DNA follows: TGTGCCAGCAGTTGGGAGGCCTCCTACGAGCAGTACTTC. Encoded protein: CASSWEASYEQYF.